The 21 T cell receptor beta chains listed next were all sequenced from one sample in a study of cytomegalovirus exposure and HLA in healthy donors. The primer mix had 60 Vbeta and 13 Jbeta primers. The assay was immunoSEQ multiplex PCR, and TCRdb's table has in-frame clones only and misses some. The sample holds some 170,000 clones, 70% to 80% seen once. The sample comprised PBMCs. The origin of the receptors is a man aged 35 to 55 in good health and CMV-seronegative.

The rearrangement uses TRBV6-6 and TRBJ1-6; perhaps TRBD1 as D (5 bases). The germline V gene encodes CDR1 MNHNY and CDR2 SVGAGI (reference sequence). The CDR3 is 14 residues long. V was clipped by 10 bases and J by 4 bases, with 14 bases between them. The CDR3 reads CATSWGRYNSPLHF. The CDR3 region has the DNA TGTGCCACGAGCTGGGGCCGGTATAATTCACCCCTCCACTTT.

This clone was counted only a few times. The DNA for the CDR3 is TGTGCCAGCAGCTCTCGTGGAGGGCGCGAGCAGTACTTC. It translates to CASSSRGGREQYF. This chain connects TRBV7-9 to TRBJ2-7; D possibly corresponds to TRBD2 (6 bases). The CDR3 is made up of 13 amino acids. Germline V CDR1 and CDR2: SEHNR, FQNEAQ (reference sequence). Trimming pared 4 bases from V and 6 bases from J, leaving 13 bases between.

V usage is TRBV7-2 and J usage is TRBJ2-2; tentative D call: TRBD2 (5 bases). The CDR3 runs to 14 residues. Trimming took 7 bases from V and 4 from J, leaving 13 bases between them. Germline CDR1 is SGHTA and CDR2 is FQGNSA. CDR3 nucleotide sequence: TGTGCCAGCATAGCATTTGAGGGCACCGGGGAGCTGTTTTTT. It translates to CASIAFEGTGELFF.

This clone appeared a single time. This rearrangement joins TRBV13 to TRBJ2-3; D gene uncertain. Trimming removed 2 bases from V and 6 bases from J, with 9 bases in between. CDR1 and CDR2 from the germline V gene are PRHDT and FYEKMQ (reference sequence). The CDR3 totals 13 residues. The CDR3 DNA reads TGTGCCAGCAGCTTAAGGAGTATGGATACGCAGTATTTT. Residues: CASSLRSMDTQYF. The full variable domain, in which reference TRBV13 and TRBJ2-3 provide the parts outside the CDR3, is AAGVIQSPRHLIKEKRETATLKCYPIPRHDTVYWYQQGPGQDPQFLISFYEKMQSDKGSIPDRFSAQQFSDYHSELNMSSLELGDSALYFCASSLRSMDTQYFGPGTRLTVL.

This clone was recorded a few times. V gene TRBV29-1 combines with J gene TRBJ1-1; D may be TRBD1 (5 bases). This CDR3 has 14 amino acids. CDR1 and CDR2 (germline): SQVTM, ANQGSEA. Trimming shortened V by 7 bases and J by 4 bases, and 19 bases separated the two germline ends. The CDR3 DNA is TGCAGCGCTAGCTCCGGGACGGGGGGCACTGAAGCTTTCTTT. Amino acids: CSASSGTGGTEAFF.

This clone has only a few counts. The rearrangement uses TRBV6-6 and TRBJ2-7, with 11 positions matching TRBD1. Germline CDR1 MNHNY, CDR2 SVGAGI (reference sequence). The CDR3 length is 16 residues. Unmatched junction bases numbered 7, after V lost 0 bases and J lost 6 bases. The CDR3 protein is CASSYSSSGQGGEQYF. The CDR3 DNA reads as TGTGCCAGCAGTTACTCGAGTTCGGGACAGGGGGGCGAGCAGTACTTC.

V and J are TRBV19 and TRBJ1-4; D is ambiguous. The V gene lost 6 bases and the J gene lost 8 bases, with 10 bases spanning the gap. Germline V gene lookup returns CDR1 LNHDA and CDR2 SQIVND (reference sequence). The CDR3 runs to 12 residues. CDR3 region: CASSKPGEKLFF. The CDR3 nucleotides read TGTGCCAGTAGCAAACCAGGAGAAAAACTGTTTTTT.

This chain uses TRBV5-6 with TRBJ1-1; D is perhaps TRBD1 (6 bases). V dropped 6 bases and J dropped 2 bases, with 20 bases sitting between them. Per germline, CDR1 SGHDT and CDR2 YYEEEE. The CDR3 length is 16 residues. The DNA of the CDR3 is TGTGCCAGCACCCTTCTCCCGACAGGTCATAACACTGAAGCTTTCTTT. It codes for CASTLLPTGHNTEAFF.

This chain joins TRBV6-1 and TRBJ1-2; TRBD1 matches at 8 bases. The CDR3 has 12 residues. The ends lost 5 bases at V and 6 bases at J; junction bases unmatched: 2. Germline values: CDR1 MNHNS, CDR2 SASEGT. The CDR3, as DNA: TGTGCCAGCAGTCAGGGGGCAGATGGCTACACCTTC. This encodes CASSQGADGYTF.

V usage is TRBV7-9 and J usage is TRBJ2-2, with D hard to call. The CDR3 is 13 residues long. V was clipped by 5 bases and J by 1 base, with 5 bases between them. Germline-derived CDR1 and CDR2 are SEHNR and FQNEAQ (reference sequence). CDR3 in DNA: TGTGCCAGCAGCCCAGGGAACACCGGGGAGCTGTTTTTT. It yields the protein CASSPGNTGELFF. Complete variable domain (other parts from reference TRBV7-9 and TRBJ2-2): DTGVSQNPRHKITKRGQNVTFRCDPISEHNRLYWYRQTLGQGPEFLTYFQNEAQLEKSRLLSDRFSAERPKGSFSTLEIQRTEQGDSAMYLCASSPGNTGELFFGEGSRLTVL.

This clone was detected once. The rearrangement uses TRBV5-1 and TRBJ2-5; D is perhaps TRBD2 (5 bases). This CDR3 has 13 amino acids. The germline gives CDR1 SGHRS, CDR2 YFSETQ. The V gene lost 4 bases and the J gene lost 4 bases, with 11 bases spanning the gap. The CDR3: CASSRRAPETQYF. DNA of the CDR3: TGCGCCAGCAGCCGGCGGGCCCCAGAGACCCAGTACTTC.

The genes are TRBV5-1 and TRBJ2-3; 11 positions match TRBD1. Unmatched junction bases numbered 13, after V lost 4 bases and J lost 6 bases. The CDR3 is made up of 17 amino acids. Germline-derived CDR1 and CDR2 are SGHRS and YFSETQ. The CDR3 DNA reads as TGCGCCAGCAGCCCCGTAGGCGGACAGGGGGCTCTTGATACGCAGTATTTT. Translating gives CASSPVGGQGALDTQYF. Variable domain in full (rest from reference TRBV5-1 and TRBJ2-3): KAGVTQTPRYLIKTRGQQVTLSCSPISGHRSVSWYQQTPGQGLQFLFEYFSETQRNKGNFPGRFSGRQFSNSRSEMNVSTLELGDSALYLCASSPVGGQGALDTQYFGPGTRLTVL.

This chain uses TRBV6-5 with TRBJ2-3, with TRBD1 matching 8 bases. The J segment lost 0 bases and the V segment lost 6 bases, leaving 5 bases of the junction unmatched. Germline V gene data show CDR1 as MNHEY and CDR2 as SVGAGI. The CDR3 covers 15 residues. The CDR3 region has the DNA TGTGCCAGCAGCTCCGGACAGGGAAGCACAGATACGCAGTATTTT. This translates into CASSSGQGSTDTQYF.

The V and J genes are TRBV27 and TRBJ2-7; 12 nucleotides match TRBD2. This CDR3 spans 19 amino acids. V shed 6 bases and J 2 bases; nucleotides not matched to a gene: 17. In germline, CDR1 is MNHEY, CDR2 SMNVEV (reference sequence). DNA of the CDR3: TGTGCCAGCAGCACCAAGAGGTCAACTAGCGGGGGGTACGCCTACGAGCAGTACTTC. It yields the protein CASSTKRSTSGGYAYEQYF.

The chain combines TRBV4-1 with TRBJ2-1, with 10 nucleotides matching TRBD1. The trim removed 4 bases at V and 8 bases at J, leaving 5 bases unmatched. The CDR3 spans 14 residues. CDR1 is MGHRA, CDR2 YSYEKL, per germline. The CDR3 DNA is TGCGCCAGCAGCCCTGGACAGGGGGGTTATGAGCAGTTCTTC. Its translation is CASSPGQGGYEQFF.

The chain is built from TRBV18 and TRBJ1-2; no firm D call. CDR1 and CDR2 (germline): KGHSH, LQKENI. The CDR3 length is 13 residues. V was cut by 3 bases and J by 8 bases, with 13 bases left in between. The CDR3 reads CASSPAGISGYTF. The CDR3 nucleotides read TGTGCCAGCTCACCGGCAGGTATAAGCGGCTACACCTTC. Full variable domain (outside the CDR3, taken from reference TRBV18 and TRBJ1-2): NAGVMQNPRHLVRRRGQEARLRCSPMKGHSHVYWYRQLPEEGLKFMVYLQKENIIDESGMPKERFSAEFPKEGPSILRIQQVVRGDSAAYFCASSPAGISGYTFGSGTRLTVV.

The rearrangement joins TRBV5-5 to TRBJ1-5, with D unclear. With 1 base removed from V and 2 bases from J, the gap between germline ends came to 7 bases. Germline V gene sequence: CDR1 SGHKS, CDR2 YYEKEE (reference sequence). The CDR3 length is 14 residues. CDR3 DNA: TGTGCCAGCAGCTTGTTCGGTGGCAATCAGCCCCAGCATTTT. Its protein is CASSLFGGNQPQHF.

V gene TRBV27 combines with J gene TRBJ1-2; tentatively, D is TRBD1 (5 bases). Per the germline V gene, CDR1 is MNHEY and CDR2 is SMNVEV (reference sequence). The V gene lost 5 bases and the J gene lost 5 bases, with 15 bases spanning the gap. The CDR3 is made up of 14 amino acids. The CDR3 here is CASSPEGRLYGYTF. CDR3 bases: TGTGCCAGCAGTCCGGAGGGACGCTTATATGGCTACACCTTC.

A single count supports this clone. This sequence joins TRBV2 and TRBJ2-1; tentative D call: TRBD2 (6 bases). Trimming shortened V by 7 bases and J by 3 bases, and 13 bases separated the two germline ends. CDR3 length equals 14 residues. The germline gives CDR1 SNHLY, CDR2 FYNNEI. The CDR3 sequence: CASTAGYNYNEQFF. The CDR3 DNA follows: TGTGCCAGCACAGCGGGTTACAACTACAATGAGCAGTTCTTC.

This chain joins TRBV2 and TRBJ2-7; TRBD2 matches 8 bases. V shed 4 bases, J shed 7 bases, and the junction held 9 bases outside the gene matches. Germline values: CDR1 SNHLY, CDR2 FYNNEI. The length of the CDR3 is 14 residues. The CDR3 here is CASSVPGTSGEQYF. The CDR3 DNA reads as TGTGCCAGCAGTGTTCCCGGGACTAGTGGTGAGCAGTACTTC.

This chain links TRBV11-2 with TRBJ2-1, with 7 positions matching TRBD2. With 3 bases clipped from V and 0 bases from J, the junction kept 5 bases outside the gene matches. This CDR3 contains 16 residues. Germline loops: CDR1 SGHAT, CDR2 FQNNGV. As DNA, the CDR3 is TGTGCCAGCAGCTTGAGGGGAGGGAGCTCCTACAATGAGCAGTTCTTC. It encodes CASSLRGGSSYNEQFF.